The 16 T cell receptor beta chains below all came from one sample that was sequenced in a study of T-cell reconstitution after alpha-beta-depleted transplantation in children. For TCRbeta, the library was prepared with unique molecular identifiers. TCRdb reanalysed the PCR reads using MiXCR and keeps one entry per CDR3 protein. The data contain hundreds of thousands of distinct CDR3 sequences, around 13% of them seen just once; the ten biggest clones take up roughly 0.84%. The sample here was PBMCs, taken before TCRalphabeta/CD19-depleted stem cell transplant. Receptor source: a girl aged 2 to 9 with congenital amegakaryocytic thrombocytopenia, due to receive a stem cell transplant.

To note about this clonotype: Being one base from a much bigger clone, this may be a read error. The chain recombines TRBV28 with TRBJ2-7; 9 nucleotides match TRBD1. The V segment lost 10 bases and the J segment 2 bases; nucleotides outside the gene matches: 15. Germline V gene data show CDR1 as MDHEN and CDR2 as SYDVKM. The length of the CDR3 is 16 residues. CDR3: CAIRLIRDRATYEQYF. As DNA, the CDR3 is TGTGCCATCAGGCTAATCCGGGACAGGGCCACCTACGAGCAGTACTTC.

This clonotype has ten or more counts. V and J are TRBV6-1 and TRBJ2-2; D is uncertain. The germline gives CDR1 MNHNS, CDR2 SASEGT. The CDR3 sequence is 15 residues long. V lost 0 bases, J lost 7 bases, and 12 bases lay in between. The CDR3 loop is CASSEAWRSDGELFF. The CDR3 bases are TGTGCCAGCAGTGAAGCGTGGCGTTCCGACGGGGAGCTGTTTTTT.

This clonotype has more than one count but fewer than ten. The genes are TRBV24-1 and TRBJ2-1, with TRBD1 matching 7 bases. Germline V gene sequence: CDR1 KGHDR, CDR2 SFDVKD. The J segment lost 0 bases and the V segment lost 0 bases, leaving 1 base of the junction unmatched. This CDR3 has 16 amino acids. The CDR3 region has the DNA TGTGCCACCAGTGATTTGACAGGGGACTCCTACAATGAGCAGTTCTTC. This gives the protein CATSDLTGDSYNEQFF.

This clonotype has a count of ten or more. The chain has TRBV12-3 or TRBV12-4 and TRBJ1-1; the D is unclear. Trimming took off 7 bases at V and 1 base at J, with 10 bases between the two ends. The CDR3 spans 13 residues. CDR3 region: CASTIGGNTEAFF. The CDR3, as DNA: TGTGCCAGCACCATCGGAGGGAACACTGAAGCTTTCTTT.

This clonotype was seen a handful of times. The chain joins TRBV5-1 to TRBJ2-1, with D possibly being TRBD2 (5 bases). The CDR3 spans 18 residues. Trimming shortened V by 0 bases and J by 0 bases, and 16 bases separated the two germline ends. Germline V gives CDR1 SGHRS, CDR2 YFSETQ. The CDR3 protein is CASSLAAGGVSSYNEQFF. The CDR3 DNA reads TGCGCCAGCAGCTTGGCCGCGGGCGGAGTGAGCTCCTACAATGAGCAGTTCTTC.

The chain uses TRBV27 and TRBJ1-6; TRBD1 is a possible D gene (6 bases). In germline, CDR1 is MNHEY, CDR2 SMNVEV (reference sequence). The CDR3 consists of 13 residues. The ends were cut back, 7 bases at V and 8 bases at J, with 12 bases in the middle. CDR3 sequence: CASTYRVDSPLHF. As DNA, the CDR3 is TGTGCCAGCACCTACAGGGTTGATTCACCCCTCCACTTT.

This clonotype occurred a few times. The rearrangement uses TRBV29-1 and TRBJ1-1; tentatively, D is TRBD1 (5 bases). V was shortened by 6 bases and J by 10 bases, with 18 bases between the two germline ends. The CDR3 extends over 12 amino acids. The germline V gene encodes CDR1 SQVTM and CDR2 ANQGSEA. CDR3 in amino acids: CSVQMGPKLAFF. The DNA for the CDR3 is TGCAGCGTCCAAATGGGACCCAAGCTAGCTTTCTTT.

On this clonotype itself: This may be a read error: a much more frequent sequence differs by one nucleotide. This chain connects TRBV20-1 to TRBJ2-1, with D unresolved. This CDR3 spans 14 amino acids. Trimming shortened V by 1 base and J by 2 bases, and 9 bases separated the two germline ends. Germline values: CDR1 DFQATT, CDR2 SNEGSKA (reference sequence). The CDR3 loop reads CSARAGSAYNEQFF. The CDR3 DNA sequence: TGCAGTGCTAGAGCCGGGTCAGCCTACAATGAGCAGTTCTTC.

The V gene is TRBV5-5, the J gene TRBJ2-7; 10 bases line up with TRBD1. V gave up 3 bases and J gave up 5 bases; unmatched junction bases: 8. CDR3 size: 15 residues. Germline values: CDR1 SGHKS, CDR2 YYEKEE (reference sequence). The DNA of the CDR3 is TGTGCCAGCAGCTCAATTGGACAGGGGGGCGACGAGCAGTACTTC. Translating gives CASSSIGQGGDEQYF.

On this clonotype itself: A read error may be the cause here, since a much bigger clone is one base away. The chain links TRBV5-1 to TRBJ2-1; the D gene could be TRBD1 or TRBD2 (5 bases each). The germline V gene has CDR1 SGHRS and CDR2 YFSETQ. The CDR3 runs 13 residues. The ends were cut back, 4 bases at V and 8 bases at J, with 13 bases in the middle. In DNA, the CDR3 is TGCGCCAGCAGCGGGGGACCTAACGATGAGCAGTTCTTC. Translating it yields CASSGGPNDEQFF.

This chain connects TRBV28 to TRBJ2-7; no clear D gene. Germline assignment: CDR1 MDHEN and CDR2 SYDVKM. The CDR3 has 13 residues. Trimming took off 1 base at V and 3 bases at J, with 7 bases between the two ends. DNA for the CDR3: TGTGCCAGCAGTTTATTAACTGGCTACGAGCAGTACTTC. It encodes CASSLLTGYEQYF.

The rearrangement uses TRBV15 and TRBJ2-1, with D perhaps matching TRBD1 (5 bases). The ends were cut back, 5 bases at V and 3 bases at J, with 8 bases in the middle. Germline V gene data show CDR1 as LNHNV and CDR2 as YYDKDF (reference sequence). This CDR3 spans 13 amino acids. CDR3 coding DNA: TGTGCCACCAGCGCCGACAGCTACAATGAGCAGTTCTTC. Translated, it gives CATSADSYNEQFF.

The sample holds many counts of this clonotype. The chain carries TRBV20-1 and TRBJ2-3, with 9 nucleotides matching TRBD2. There are 15 residues in the CDR3. V lost 3 bases, J lost 4 bases, and 8 bases stayed unmatched. The V gene's germline CDR1 is DFQATT and CDR2 SNEGSKA (reference sequence). CDR3 sequence reads: CSASGGLAQADTQYF. CDR3 DNA sequence: TGCAGTGCTAGCGGGGGACTAGCTCAAGCAGATACGCAGTATTTT.

This clonotype was observed many times. The J gene is TRBJ2-3, the V gene TRBV5-1; D not certain. Germline loops: CDR1 SGHRS, CDR2 YFSETQ. V was trimmed by 7 bases and J by 2 bases, leaving 14 bases between them. The CDR3 covers 14 residues. As DNA, the CDR3 is TGCGCCAGCGCCATAGGTGGAGACACAGATACGCAGTATTTT. Translated: CASAIGGDTDTQYF.

Ten or more counts support this clonotype. The chain joins TRBV5-4 to TRBJ2-1; maybe TRBD2 (6 bases). The V gene's germline CDR1 is SGHNT and CDR2 YYREEE (reference sequence). The CDR3 covers 15 residues. With 2 bases removed from V and 5 bases from J, the gap between germline ends came to 14 bases. In nucleotides, the CDR3 is TGTGCCAGCAGCTTTGCCGGGGGAAGGGACAATGAGCAGTTCTTC. This codes for CASSFAGGRDNEQFF.

This clonotype appeared many times. The chain has TRBV10-2 and TRBJ2-1; D gene unclear. Trimming removed 0 bases from V and 7 bases from J, with 4 bases in between. Germline V gives CDR1 WSHSY, CDR2 SAAADI. The CDR3 is 12 amino acids. The CDR3 loop reads CASSESINEQFF. The CDR3 nucleotides read TGCGCCAGCAGTGAGTCGATAAATGAGCAGTTCTTC.